The 9 T cell receptor beta chains below were found in one sample sequenced in a study of blood T cell repertoires in COVID-19. Sequencing used immunoSEQ multiplex PCR; TCRdb keeps in-frame clones, though not all of them. The sample records more than 150,000 clones, around 85% being singletons. The sample taken for sequencing was peripheral blood. The receptors originated from a man aged 60-69 years with acute or convalescent COVID-19.

For the CDR3, the DNA is TGTGCCAGCAGTCCACCCCGACAGGGCCCCTTGACTGAAGCTTTCTTT. Encoded protein: CASSPPRQGPLTEAFF. The chain combines TRBV27 with TRBJ1-1, with 7 bases matching TRBD1. The CDR3 consists of 16 residues. The V gene's germline CDR1 is MNHEY and CDR2 SMNVEV (reference sequence). V lost 5 bases to trimming and J lost 5 bases; unmatched junction nucleotides: 14.

The rearrangement links TRBV7-3 to TRBJ2-1; TRBD2 matches at 10 bases. The germline gives CDR1 SGHTA, CDR2 FQGTGA. J lost 6 bases, V lost 4 bases, and 3 bases had no gene match. The CDR3 has 14 amino acids. The CDR3 spells CASSWGLATNEQFF. CDR3 DNA sequence: TGTGCCAGCAGCTGGGGACTAGCGACCAATGAGCAGTTCTTC. Looking up the rest from reference TRBV7-3 and TRBJ2-1 gives the full variable domain: GAGVSQTPSNKVTEKGKYVELRCDPISGHTALYWYRQSLGQGPEFLIYFQGTGAADDSGLPNDRFFAVRPEGSVSTLKIQRTERGDSAVYLCASSWGLATNEQFFGPGTRLTVL.

This chain connects TRBV15 to TRBJ1-4; maybe TRBD1 (5 bases). CDR3 length: 17 residues. Germline CDR1 is LNHNV and CDR2 is YYDKDF (reference sequence). Trimming cost V 1 base and J 0 bases, with 12 bases left between them. CDR3 coding DNA: TGTGCCACCAGCAGAGCTTTGACAGCAGCAACTAATGAAAAACTGTTTTTT. Protein product: CATSRALTAATNEKLFF.

This clone turned up a few times. The chain has TRBV11-2 and TRBJ2-7; 9 bases fit TRBD1. The CDR3 covers 16 residues. CDR1 is SGHAT, CDR2 FQNNGV, per germline. Trimming took 5 bases from V and 3 from J; bases not matched to a gene: 11. The CDR3 loop is CASSPIRGQGFYEQYF. CDR3 DNA sequence: TGTGCCAGCAGCCCAATCCGGGGACAGGGTTTCTACGAGCAGTACTTC.

V is TRBV27 and J is TRBJ1-2; D perhaps matches TRBD1 (5 bases). The CDR3 covers 13 residues. The V gene's germline CDR1 is MNHEY and CDR2 SMNVEV (reference sequence). V was clipped by 4 bases and J by 4 bases, with 10 bases between them. The CDR3 region has the DNA TGTGCCAGCAGTTATGGGGCGAGCTATGGCTACACCTTC. Translated, it gives CASSYGASYGYTF.

V usage is TRBV27 and J usage is TRBJ1-2; 7 bases map to TRBD1. This CDR3 contains 15 residues. V lost 5 bases and J lost 0; bases outside the gene matches: 6. The germline gives CDR1 MNHEY, CDR2 SMNVEV (reference sequence). In nucleotides, the CDR3 is TGTGCCAGCAGTGCCCGGACAGGCGCTAACTATGGCTACACCTTC. Amino acid sequence: CASSARTGANYGYTF.

The sample holds one count of this clone. V usage is TRBV2 and J usage is TRBJ1-2; D is unresolved. V dropped 0 bases and J dropped 3 bases, with 11 bases sitting between them. Germline CDR1 and CDR2: SNHLY and FYNNEI. The CDR3 contains 15 residues. CDR3 residues: CASSEAVGSHYGYTF. The CDR3 DNA reads as TGTGCCAGCAGTGAAGCGGTGGGCAGTCACTATGGCTACACCTTC.

The rearrangement links TRBV7-9 to TRBJ2-1, with 11 bases matching TRBD1. The germline CDR1 and CDR2 sequences are SEHNR and FQNEAQ (reference sequence). The V gene end was trimmed by 3 bases and the J gene end by 9 bases; junction bases not matched to a gene: 7. CDR3 length equals 15 residues. CDR3 in amino acids: CASSFRDRGVSEQFF. The CDR3 DNA is TGTGCCAGCAGCTTCCGGGACAGGGGGGTGAGTGAGCAGTTCTTC. The whole variable domain, filled in from reference TRBV7-9 and TRBJ2-1, reads DTGVSQNPRHKITKRGQNVTFRCDPISEHNRLYWYRQTLGQGPEFLTYFQNEAQLEKSRLLSDRFSAERPKGSFSTLEIQRTEQGDSAMYLCASSFRDRGVSEQFFGPGTRLTVL.

The chain has TRBV4-2 and TRBJ1-3, with D hard to call. The CDR3 spans 16 residues. Trimming removed 1 base from V and 4 bases from J, with 14 bases in between. Germline loops: CDR1 LGHNA, CDR2 YNFKEQ. Written as DNA, the CDR3 is TGTGCCAGCAGCCAAGCCGGGGTCTATGGAGGAAACACCATATATTTT. Translation gives CASSQAGVYGGNTIYF.